Presented here are 19 T cell receptor beta chains from one specimen sequenced in a study of blood T cell repertoires in COVID-19. Generated by immunoSEQ multiplex PCR, the TCRdb table keeps only in-frame clones and is missing some. The sample consists of 400,000 or so clones, around 87% of them appearing once. Sequenced sample: PBMCs or T cells enriched from blood (not recorded which). The receptors here all came from a man between 40 and 49 years old in a cohort exposed to, infected with or recovered from COVID-19 (not recorded which).

The rearrangement uses TRBV20-1 and TRBJ2-4, with 8 bases that match TRBD2. The CDR3 length is 16 residues. Trimming at V came to 3 bases and at J to 0 bases, leaving 7 bases not matched to a gene. The V gene's germline CDR1 is DFQATT and CDR2 SNEGSKA (reference sequence). CDR3 residues: CSASGSSGLAKNIQYF. DNA of the CDR3: TGCAGTGCTAGTGGTTCTAGCGGGCTAGCCAAAAACATTCAGTACTTC.

The genes are TRBV3-1 (or the pseudogene TRBV3-2) and TRBJ2-7, with a tentative D call TRBD2 (5 bases). CDR3 length equals 19 residues. Germline values: CDR1 LGHDT, CDR2 YNNKEL (reference sequence). V was clipped by 1 base and J by 2 bases, with 24 bases between them. The CDR3: CASSQGTRVGLKTPYEQYF. The CDR3, as DNA: TGTGCCAGCAGCCAAGGGACCAGAGTTGGACTGAAAACTCCCTACGAGCAGTACTTC.

The chain uses TRBV7-3 and TRBJ2-3; 11 positions match TRBD2. This CDR3 is built from 17 residues. Germline V lookup: CDR1 SGHTA, CDR2 FQGTGA. Trimming at V came to 2 bases and at J to 0 bases, leaving 4 bases not matched to a gene. The CDR3 DNA follows: TGTGCCAGCAGCTTATATGGGACTAGCGGAAGCACAGATACGCAGTATTTT. Amino acid sequence: CASSLYGTSGSTDTQYF.

The chain uses TRBV10-3 and TRBJ1-1; D is ambiguous. Trimming took off 2 bases at V and 2 bases at J, with 12 bases between the two ends. The CDR3 extends over 15 amino acids. From germline, CDR1 is ENHRY and CDR2 SYGVKD. CDR3: CAISEPSGPNTEAFF. As DNA, the CDR3 is TGTGCCATCAGTGAGCCGAGCGGCCCTAACACTGAAGCTTTCTTT.

The chain joins TRBV3-1 (or the pseudogene TRBV3-2) to TRBJ2-3; the match to TRBD2 covers 8 bases. The germline V gene encodes CDR1 LGHDT and CDR2 YNNKEL (reference sequence). Trimming took 5 bases from V and 7 from J; bases not matched to a gene: 8. The CDR3 length is 14 residues. The CDR3 DNA follows: TGTGCCAGCAGCACCAAGCGGGAGAGGAATACGCAGTATTTT. Amino acids: CASSTKRERNTQYF.

This chain uses TRBV5-1 with TRBJ2-1, with D tentatively TRBD2 (5 bases). V was pared by 0 bases and J by 4 bases, with 11 bases between. The CDR3 extends over 15 amino acids. Germline V gene lookup returns CDR1 SGHRS and CDR2 YFSETQ. This CDR3 reads CASSLGSTGYNEQFF. The CDR3 coding sequence is TGCGCCAGCAGCTTGGGGTCGACGGGGTACAATGAGCAGTTCTTC.

This clone was detected a few times. This sequence joins TRBV15 and TRBJ2-7, with 7 bases aligning to TRBD2. Germline CDR1 is LNHNV and CDR2 is YYDKDF (reference sequence). With V trimmed by 0 bases and J by 0 bases, 8 bases remained unmatched. This CDR3 contains 17 residues. CDR3 residues: CATSRDLPSGSSYEQYF. The CDR3, as DNA: TGTGCCACCAGCAGAGATCTACCTAGCGGTAGCTCCTACGAGCAGTACTTC.

In its sample, this clone was seen a few times. One junction end disagrees with the germline gene, perhaps due to a read error. This rearrangement joins TRBV2 to TRBJ1-3; D perhaps matches TRBD1 (6 bases). CDR1 is SNHLY, CDR2 FYNNEI, per germline. The CDR3 is 11 residues long. The CDR3 reads CASSSGQKKDF. The CDR3 DNA reads as TGTGCCAGCAGCTCCGGACAGAAGAAGGATTTT.

The chain uses TRBV7-2 and TRBJ1-5, with D possibly TRBD1 on 6 matching bases. The CDR3 extends over 14 amino acids. V gave up 1 base and J gave up 5 bases, with 9 bases separating them. The germline CDR1 and CDR2 sequences are SGHTA and FQGNSA. CDR3 sequence (DNA): TGTGCCAGCAGCTTAGGGGACAACTATCAGCCCCAGCATTTT. Translating it yields CASSLGDNYQPQHF. Full variable domain (outside the CDR3, taken from reference TRBV7-2 and TRBJ1-5): GAGVSQSPSNKVTEKGKDVELRCDPISGHTALYWYRQSLGQGLEFLIYFQGNSAPDKSGLPSDRFSAERTGGSVSTLTIQRTQQEDSAVYLCASSLGDNYQPQHFGDGTRLSIL.

The V gene is TRBV28, the J gene TRBJ2-7; tentatively, D is TRBD2 (5 bases). Germline lookup yields CDR1 MDHEN and CDR2 SYDVKM. The V gene lost 6 bases and the J gene lost 2 bases, with 8 bases spanning the gap. CDR3 length: 12 residues. The CDR3 region is CASRPGTYEQYF. Here the CDR3 DNA reads TGTGCCAGCAGGCCCGGGACCTACGAGCAGTACTTC.

The gene calls are TRBV2 and TRBJ2-7; D is perhaps TRBD1 (6 bases). Germline lookup yields CDR1 SNHLY and CDR2 FYNNEI. V lost 6 bases and J lost 6, with 12 bases in between. The CDR3 sequence is 12 residues long. Written as DNA, the CDR3 is TGTGCCAGCAGGTTCACAGGGACCGAGCAGTACTTC. Amino acid sequence: CASRFTGTEQYF.

The V call is TRBV7-8, the J call TRBJ1-5; 8 bases fit TRBD1. V lost 4 bases and J lost 0; bases outside the gene matches: 2. The CDR3 extends over 15 amino acids. Germline V CDR1 and CDR2: SGHVS, FQNEAQ. The CDR3 DNA follows: TGTGCCAGCAGCTCGGACAGGGCTAGCAATCAGCCCCAGCATTTT. It specifies CASSSDRASNQPQHF.

This rearrangement joins TRBV5-1 to TRBJ2-2, with 7 bases matching TRBD2. J gave up 5 bases and V 0 bases, and 10 bases lay outside the gene matches. The CDR3 has 17 amino acids. CDR1 SGHRS and CDR2 YFSETQ come from the germline V gene. In DNA, the CDR3 is TGCGCCAGCAGCTTGGTGGTCGTACGAGCGGGAACCGGGGAGCTGTTTTTT. As protein: CASSLVVVRAGTGELFF.

The chain joins TRBV23-1 to TRBJ1-3; maybe TRBD1 (6 bases). TRBV23-1 is classed as an ORF, of uncertain function. V gave up 6 bases and J gave up 4 bases, with 16 bases separating them. The CDR3 is made up of 15 amino acids. CDR3 amino acids: CASSPKRDKGNTIYF. The CDR3 DNA sequence: TGCGCCAGCAGCCCTAAGCGGGACAAAGGAAACACCATATATTTT.

The V call is TRBV5-1, the J call TRBJ2-7, with 9 bases identical to TRBD1. From germline, CDR1 is SGHRS and CDR2 YFSETQ. Trimming took 3 bases from V and 0 from J; bases not matched to a gene: 1. CDR3 size: 14 residues. DNA of the CDR3: TGCGCCAGCAGCTCGACAGGGGGCTCCTACGAGCAGTACTTC. It translates to CASSSTGGSYEQYF.

The rearrangement joins TRBV6-5 to TRBJ1-1; D may be TRBD1 (5 bases). The CDR3 runs to 15 residues. Germline-derived CDR1 and CDR2 are MNHEY and SVGAGI. With 7 bases removed from V and 0 bases from J, the gap between germline ends came to 15 bases. CDR3: CASISTGTLNTEAFF. The CDR3, as DNA: TGTGCCAGCATTAGTACCGGGACTCTGAACACTGAAGCTTTCTTT.

The V and J genes are TRBV28 and TRBJ2-3, with D unclear. The CDR3 has 13 residues. Trimming left V 6 bases short and J 4 bases short, with 11 bases between. Germline V lookup: CDR1 MDHEN, CDR2 SYDVKM. The CDR3, as DNA: TGTGCCAGCAGATTACGAGCCGCAGATACGCAGTATTTT. Its protein product is CASRLRAADTQYF.

This chain uses TRBV11-2 with TRBJ2-7; 8 bases agree with TRBD1. Per the germline V gene, CDR1 is SGHAT and CDR2 is FQNNGV. Trimming removed 2 bases from V and 1 base from J; junction bases left unmatched: 10. This CDR3 spans 17 amino acids. The CDR3 bases are TGTGCCAGCAGCTTAATATCAACCGGGACAGGTTCCTACGAGCAGTACTTC. It yields the protein CASSLISTGTGSYEQYF.

The chain combines TRBV21-1 with TRBJ1-1. TRBV21-1 is annotated as a pseudogene. This CDR3 comprises 13 residues. In nucleotides, the CDR3 is TGTGCCAGCAGCAAGGGAGAGAACACTGAAGCTTTCTTT. This encodes CASSKGENTEAFF.